This T cell receptor (beta chain) was captured in a study of blood T cell repertoires in COVID-19 (dated by TCRdb to about 2020). Regarding the research as a whole: Collaborator samples came from the United States, Italy and Spain and covered acute and convalescent phases of COVID-19. The material from the prospective study consisted of cDNA or gDNA derived from T cells, B-cell-depleted T cells, or PBMCs. The dataset comprised deeply sampled blood TCRbeta repertoires from subjects exposed to, actively infected with, or recovered from COVID-19. The repertoires were released in a freely available public database intended as a resource for research on the immune response to SARS-CoV-2. Samples were obtained from the ongoing ImmuneRACE study (first 160 participants) and from 1,254 subjects provided by 6 global collaborators. Sample metadata almost always included a de-identified subject ID, COVID-19 status, age in years and sex. Where available, HLA class I and class II types were taken from metadata supplied by the sample provider and were not determined by assay-based typing.

General conclusions and limits of the study: The amount of clinical and demographic metadata varied by source and participant and was provided uncurated.

The CDR3 runs 16 amino acids, cysteine and phenylalanine included. Only the CDR3 region is kept as DNA, spanning 48 bases read in frame from base 1. Compared with germline, V lacks 2 bases and J lacks 1 base; bases without a gene match: 6. For CDR1 and CDR2, the germline V gene lists KGHSH and LQKENI. Details on this clone: There is no known antigen for this receptor. No base quality information exists; no much larger clone differs at one position.

In the prospective study, participants were about 18 to 100 years old, resided in 24 geographic areas of the United States, and were enrolled through a virtual design. To assign participants to cohorts, the prospective study relied on clinical history that participants themselves reported in a screening survey and a study questionnaire. Mobile phlebotomists in the prospective study collected whole blood, serum and a nasopharyngeal or oropharyngeal swab from every participant. Participants in the prospective study had the option to provide additional blood draws and questionnaires over a roughly two-month period. Before DNA extraction, prospective study blood samples were shipped either frozen or at room temperature. The immunoSEQ Assay, a bias-controlled multiplex PCR, was used to amplify TCRbeta CDR3 regions from genomic DNA. The authors' pipeline ran thus. Within the assay, amplification of reference gene primers was used to estimate how many nucleated cells each sample contained. Sequence reads were collapsed and filtered to measure the absolute abundance of every unique TCRbeta CDR3 rearrangement. For each sample, productive Simpson clonality was calculated as the square root of Simpson's diversity index over productive rearrangements. As stored in TCRdb, this immuneACCESS dataset retains in-frame rearrangements with V and J assigned. A fraction of the clones does not appear; measured against another copy, unresolved V genes explain less than half of the discrepancy, and the remainder lacks a known reason. V and J calls and clone size follow that table, whereas D and trimming were derived from the DNA. In this sample the table shows some 240,000 clones, 70% to 90% of which occur a single time. Roughly 3.5% of the sample is in the top ten clones.

The chain is made from TRBV18 and TRBJ1-1; 8 bases in between match TRBD1. The sample consisted of PBMCs or T cells enriched from blood (not recorded which). The sequence came from a woman aged 35 to 49 with acute COVID-19. The nucleotide sequence is TGTGCCAGCTCACCAACCACCGGGACAGGGAACACTGAAGCTTTCTTT. Translated, it reads CASSPTTGTGNTEAFF.